This T cell receptor beta chain was obtained from a study of blood T cell repertoires in COVID-19. Looking at the study overall: Acute and convalescent COVID-19 specimens originated in the United States, Italy and Spain.

Per the original methods: Reference gene primer amplification gave estimated nucleated cell counts. TCRdb's copy holds only in-frame clones and misses some; the assay was immunoSEQ multiplex PCR. The D gene and trimming were derived from the DNA, and the V and J assignments and clone size from that table. The data show approximately 130,000 clones, with approximately 85% seen just once and approximately 4% held by the top ten. The J segment lost 7 bases and the V segment lost 3 bases, leaving 5 bases of the junction unmatched. This CDR3 has 15 amino acids. Germline loops: CDR1 SGHTA, CDR2 FQGNSA. The chain combines TRBV7-2 with TRBJ2-2; TRBD1 aligns across 10 bases. Material for sequencing was peripheral blood. The sequence came from a human donor in a cohort sampled during active COVID-19. As DNA, the CDR3 is TGTGCCAGCAGCTTTGACAGGGGGCGGGGCGGGGAGCTGTTTTTT. This codes for CASSFDRGRGGELFF.